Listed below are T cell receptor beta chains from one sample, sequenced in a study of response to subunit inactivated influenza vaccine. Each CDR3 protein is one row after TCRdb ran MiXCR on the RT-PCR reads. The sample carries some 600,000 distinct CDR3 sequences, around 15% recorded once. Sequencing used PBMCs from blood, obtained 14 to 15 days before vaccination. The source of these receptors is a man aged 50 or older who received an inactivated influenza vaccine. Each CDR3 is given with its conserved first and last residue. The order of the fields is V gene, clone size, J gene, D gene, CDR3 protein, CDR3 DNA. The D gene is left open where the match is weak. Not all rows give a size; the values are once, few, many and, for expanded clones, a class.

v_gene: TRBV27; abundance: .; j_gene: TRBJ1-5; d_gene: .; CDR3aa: CASSLFGAGLQPQHF; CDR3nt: TGTGCCAGCAGTTTATTTGGGGCGGGACTTCAGCCCCAGCATTTT
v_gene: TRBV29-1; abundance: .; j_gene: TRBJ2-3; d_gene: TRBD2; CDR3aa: CSARTGTSGADTQYF; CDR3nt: TGCAGCGCCAGAACCGGGACTAGCGGGGCAGATACGCAGTATTTT
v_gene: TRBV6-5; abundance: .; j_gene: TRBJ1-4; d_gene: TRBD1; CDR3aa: CASSWDSLTQGEKLFF; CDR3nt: TGTGCCAGCAGTTGGGACAGTTTAACCCAGGGTGAAAAACTGTTTTTT
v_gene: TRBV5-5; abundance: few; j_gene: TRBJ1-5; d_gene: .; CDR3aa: CASSLSGTQNQPQHF; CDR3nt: TGTGCCAGCAGCTTGTCAGGGACCCAGAATCAGCCCCAGCATTTT
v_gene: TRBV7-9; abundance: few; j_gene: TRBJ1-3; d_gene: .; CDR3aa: CASSGFRSLSGNTIYF; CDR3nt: TGTGCCAGCAGCGGCTTCCGAAGCCTCTCTGGAAACACCATATATTTT
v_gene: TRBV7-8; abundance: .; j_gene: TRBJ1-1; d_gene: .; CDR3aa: CASSLMAGVWGTEAFF; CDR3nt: TGTGCCAGCAGCTTAATGGCAGGGGTATGGGGCACTGAAGCTTTCTTT
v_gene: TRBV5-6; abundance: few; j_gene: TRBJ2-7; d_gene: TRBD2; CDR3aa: CASSFGRVEQYF; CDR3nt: TGTGCCAGCAGCTTCGGGAGGGTCGAGCAGTACTTC
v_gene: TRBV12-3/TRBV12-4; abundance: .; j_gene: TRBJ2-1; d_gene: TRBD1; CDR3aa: CASSLQGAGYNEQFF; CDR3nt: TGTGCCAGCAGTTTACAGGGGGCAGGGTACAATGAGCAGTTCTTC
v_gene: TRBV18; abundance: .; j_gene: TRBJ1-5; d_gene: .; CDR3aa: CASSPNRWGGNQPQHF; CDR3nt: TGTGCCAGCTCACCAAATCGGTGGGGCGGCAATCAGCCCCAGCATTTT
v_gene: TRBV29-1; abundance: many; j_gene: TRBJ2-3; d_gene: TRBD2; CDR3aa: CSAARLAGTQYF; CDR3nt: TGCAGCGCCGCGAGACTAGCGGGGACGCAGTATTTT
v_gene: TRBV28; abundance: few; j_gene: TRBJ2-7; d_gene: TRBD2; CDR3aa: CASRGPKAGGRNEQYF; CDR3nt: TGTGCCAGCAGGGGACCTAAAGCGGGAGGTCGTAACGAGCAGTACTTC
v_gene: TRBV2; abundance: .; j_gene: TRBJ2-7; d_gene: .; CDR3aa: CASSEVGRGAYEQYF; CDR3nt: TGTGCCAGCAGTGAAGTCGGGCGGGGCGCCTACGAGCAGTACTTC
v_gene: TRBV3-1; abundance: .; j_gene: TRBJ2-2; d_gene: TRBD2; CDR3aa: CASSPRTSVVGELFF; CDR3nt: TGTGCCAGCAGCCCCCGGACTAGCGTTGTCGGGGAGCTGTTTTTT
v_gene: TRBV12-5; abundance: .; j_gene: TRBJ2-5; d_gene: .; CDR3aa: CASGRGTQETQYF; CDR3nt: TGTGCTAGTGGCCGGGGGACGCAAGAGACCCAGTACTTC
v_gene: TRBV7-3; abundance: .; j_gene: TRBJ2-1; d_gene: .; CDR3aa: CASSRARAGEQFF; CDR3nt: TGTGCCAGCAGCCGGGCGCGGGCGGGTGAGCAGTTCTTC
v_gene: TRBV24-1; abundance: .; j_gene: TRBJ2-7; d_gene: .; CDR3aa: CATSATGSSYEQYF; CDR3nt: TGTGCCACCAGTGCGACGGGGAGCTCCTACGAGCAGTACTTC
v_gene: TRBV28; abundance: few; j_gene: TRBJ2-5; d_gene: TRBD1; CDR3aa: CASSLWVGGEPETQYF; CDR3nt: TGTGCCAGCAGTTTATGGGTAGGGGGCGAGCCAGAGACCCAGTACTTC
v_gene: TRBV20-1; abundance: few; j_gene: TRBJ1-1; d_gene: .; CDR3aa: CSAEKYPEAFF; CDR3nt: TGCAGTGCGGAGAAATACCCTGAAGCTTTCTTT
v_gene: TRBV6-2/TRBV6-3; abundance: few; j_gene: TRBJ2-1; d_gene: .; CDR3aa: CAIGGVSSYNEQFF; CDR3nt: TGTGCCATCGGCGGGGTGAGCTCCTACAATGAGCAGTTCTTC
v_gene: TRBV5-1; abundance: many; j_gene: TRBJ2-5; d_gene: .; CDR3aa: CASNSPGETQYF; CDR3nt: TGCGCCAGCAACTCTCCAGGAGAGACCCAGTACTTC
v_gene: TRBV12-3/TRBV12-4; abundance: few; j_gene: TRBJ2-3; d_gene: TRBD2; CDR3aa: CASSPGTSGISTDTQYF; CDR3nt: TGTGCCAGCAGTCCTGGGACTAGCGGGATCAGCACAGATACGCAGTATTTT
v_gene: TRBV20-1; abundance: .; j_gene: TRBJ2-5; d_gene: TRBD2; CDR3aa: CSARGGASGDVYF; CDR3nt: TGCAGTGCTAGAGGAGGGGCTAGCGGGGACGTGTACTTC
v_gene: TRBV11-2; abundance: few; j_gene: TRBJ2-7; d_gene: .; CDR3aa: CATAKGSYEQYF; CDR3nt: TGTGCCACCGCCAAGGGGTCCTACGAGCAGTACTTC
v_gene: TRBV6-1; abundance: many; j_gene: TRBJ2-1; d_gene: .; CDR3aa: CASSAGRYNNEQFF; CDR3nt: TGTGCCAGCAGCGCGGGACGATATAACAATGAGCAGTTCTTC
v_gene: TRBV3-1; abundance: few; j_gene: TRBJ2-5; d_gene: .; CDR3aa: CASSRQTLPQETQYF; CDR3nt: TGTGCCAGCAGCAGGCAGACACTACCCCAAGAGACCCAGTACTTC
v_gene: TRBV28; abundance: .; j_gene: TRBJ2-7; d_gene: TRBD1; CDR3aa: CASNRRGTGHFYEQYF; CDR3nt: TGTGCCAGCAATCGAAGAGGGACAGGGCACTTCTACGAGCAGTACTTC
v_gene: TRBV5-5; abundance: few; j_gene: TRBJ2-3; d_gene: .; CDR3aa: CASSGDRPSSTDTQYF; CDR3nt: TGTGCCAGCAGCGGTGACAGGCCCTCTAGCACAGATACGCAGTATTTT
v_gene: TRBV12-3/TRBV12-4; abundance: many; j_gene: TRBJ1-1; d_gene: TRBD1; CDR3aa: CASRYGTGGLTEAFF; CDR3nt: TGTGCCAGTCGCTATGGTACAGGGGGCCTCACTGAAGCTTTCTTT
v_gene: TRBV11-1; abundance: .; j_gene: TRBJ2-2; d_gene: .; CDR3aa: CASSLLAPLMRSGTGELFF; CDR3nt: TGTGCCAGCAGCTTATTGGCCCCGTTAATGCGGTCGGGAACCGGGGAGCTGTTTTTT
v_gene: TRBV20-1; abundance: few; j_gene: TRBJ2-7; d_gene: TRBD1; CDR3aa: CSARDRVSSYEQYF; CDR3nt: TGCAGTGCTAGGGACAGGGTGAGCTCCTACGAGCAGTACTTC
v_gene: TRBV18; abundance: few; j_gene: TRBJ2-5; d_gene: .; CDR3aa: CASSPPQQGRRQETQYF; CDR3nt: TGTGCCAGCTCACCCCCCCAGCAGGGGCGCCGCCAAGAGACCCAGTACTTC
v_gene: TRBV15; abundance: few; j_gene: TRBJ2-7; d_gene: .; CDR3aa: CATSVEQGAYEQYF; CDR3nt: TGTGCCACCAGCGTGGAACAGGGAGCATACGAGCAGTACTTC
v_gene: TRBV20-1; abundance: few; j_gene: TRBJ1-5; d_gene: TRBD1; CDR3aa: CSATNRGFIQPQHF; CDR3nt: TGCAGTGCTACGAACAGGGGGTTTATTCAGCCCCAGCATTTT
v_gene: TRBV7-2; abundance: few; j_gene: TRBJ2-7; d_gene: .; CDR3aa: CASTSSGVMQYF; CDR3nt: TGTGCCAGCACCTCGAGTGGGGTAATGCAGTACTTC
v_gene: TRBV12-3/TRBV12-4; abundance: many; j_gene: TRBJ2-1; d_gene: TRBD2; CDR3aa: CASSSPLKTSGSYNEQFF; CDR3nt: TGTGCCAGCAGTTCCCCCTTAAAAACTAGCGGGAGCTACAATGAGCAGTTCTTC
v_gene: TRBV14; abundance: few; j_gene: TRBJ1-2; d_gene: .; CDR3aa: CASSQDWMDHYGYTF; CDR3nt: TGTGCCAGCAGCCAAGATTGGATGGACCACTATGGCTACACCTTC
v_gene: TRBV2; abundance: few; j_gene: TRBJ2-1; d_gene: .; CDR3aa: CASSDLLVGNEQFF; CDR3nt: TGTGCCAGCAGTGACCTTCTCGTGGGCAATGAGCAGTTCTTC
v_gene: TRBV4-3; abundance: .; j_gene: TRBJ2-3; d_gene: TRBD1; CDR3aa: CASSQGTGRSTDTQYF; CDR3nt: TGCGCCAGCAGCCAAGGGACAGGGAGAAGCACAGATACGCAGTATTTT
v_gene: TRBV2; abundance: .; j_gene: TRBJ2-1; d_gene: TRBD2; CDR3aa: CASRERGGNNEQFF; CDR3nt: TGTGCCAGCAGGGAGCGGGGGGGAAACAATGAGCAGTTCTTC
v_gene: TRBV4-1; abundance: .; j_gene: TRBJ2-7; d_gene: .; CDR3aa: CASSQGVSPPYEQYF; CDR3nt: TGCGCCAGCAGCCAAGGGGTATCCCCGCCCTACGAGCAGTACTTC
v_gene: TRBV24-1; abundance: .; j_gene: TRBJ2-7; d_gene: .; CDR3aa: CATSDFRDTEQYF; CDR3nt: TGTGCCACCAGTGACTTTAGGGACACTGAGCAGTACTTC
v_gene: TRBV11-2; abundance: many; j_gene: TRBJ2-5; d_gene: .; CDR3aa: CASSLGPAGQETQYF; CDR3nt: TGTGCCAGCAGCTTGGGGCCAGCGGGCCAAGAGACCCAGTACTTC
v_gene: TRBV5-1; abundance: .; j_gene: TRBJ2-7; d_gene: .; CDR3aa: CASSLAGLPYEQYF; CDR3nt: TGCGCCAGCAGCTTGGCGGGACTGCCCTACGAGCAGTACTTC
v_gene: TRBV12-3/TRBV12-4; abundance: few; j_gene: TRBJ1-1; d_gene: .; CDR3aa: CASSLRPGEAFF; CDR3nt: TGTGCCAGCAGTTTACGGCCGGGGGAAGCTTTCTTT
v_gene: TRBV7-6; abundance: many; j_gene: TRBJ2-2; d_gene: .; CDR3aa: CASSLWVGELFF; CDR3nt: TGTGCCAGCAGCTTATGGGTCGGGGAGCTGTTTTTT
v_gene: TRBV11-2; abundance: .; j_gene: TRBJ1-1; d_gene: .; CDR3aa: CASSLPRGREAFF; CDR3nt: TGTGCCAGCAGCTTACCCAGGGGCCGTGAAGCTTTCTTT
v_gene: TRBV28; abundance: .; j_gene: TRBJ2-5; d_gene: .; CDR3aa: CASSLGPNPQETQYF; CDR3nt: TGTGCCAGCAGTCTCGGGCCAAACCCCCAAGAGACCCAGTACTTC
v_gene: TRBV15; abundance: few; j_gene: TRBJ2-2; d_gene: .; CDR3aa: CATSSGRGYTGELFF; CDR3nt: TGTGCCACCAGCAGTGGCAGGGGTTACACCGGGGAGCTGTTTTTT
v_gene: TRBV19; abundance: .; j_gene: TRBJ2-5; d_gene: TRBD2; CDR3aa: CASSIAGGFGTQYF; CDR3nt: TGTGCCAGTAGTATAGCGGGAGGGTTTGGGACCCAGTACTTC
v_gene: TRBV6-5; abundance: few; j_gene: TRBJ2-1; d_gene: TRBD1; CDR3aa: CASSYSTPGQGWQFF; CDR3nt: TGTGCCAGCAGTTACTCGACCCCCGGACAGGGGTGGCAGTTCTTC
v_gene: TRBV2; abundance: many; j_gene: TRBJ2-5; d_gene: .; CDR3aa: CASSDGPRQETQYF; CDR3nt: TGTGCCAGCAGTGACGGGCCGCGGCAAGAGACCCAGTACTTC
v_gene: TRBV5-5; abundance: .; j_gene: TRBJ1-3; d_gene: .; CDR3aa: CASSLSGVRASGNTIYF; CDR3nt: TGTGCCAGCAGCTTGTCTGGTGTCAGGGCGTCTGGAAACACCATATATTTT
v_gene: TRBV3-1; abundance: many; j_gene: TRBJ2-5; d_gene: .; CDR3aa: CASSPAGGSETQYF; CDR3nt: TGTGCCAGCAGCCCAGCCGGGGGCTCGGAGACCCAGTACTTC
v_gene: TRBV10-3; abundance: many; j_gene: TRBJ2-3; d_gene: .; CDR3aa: CAIKGPDTDTQYF; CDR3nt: TGTGCCATCAAAGGACCGGACACAGATACGCAGTATTTT
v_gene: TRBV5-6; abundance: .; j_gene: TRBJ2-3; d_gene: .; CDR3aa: CASSLGTPLQRSTDTQYF; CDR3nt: TGTGCCAGCAGCTTGGGTACCCCGCTTCAGCGGAGCACAGATACGCAGTATTTT
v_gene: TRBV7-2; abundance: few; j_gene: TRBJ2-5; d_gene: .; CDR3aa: CASSLVITQETQYF; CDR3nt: TGTGCCAGCAGCTTAGTTATTACCCAAGAGACCCAGTACTTC
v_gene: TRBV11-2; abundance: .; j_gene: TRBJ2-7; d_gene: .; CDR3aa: CASSLVAPRRHNPYEQYF; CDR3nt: TGTGCCAGCAGCTTAGTAGCCCCCCGGCGGCACAACCCCTACGAGCAGTACTTC
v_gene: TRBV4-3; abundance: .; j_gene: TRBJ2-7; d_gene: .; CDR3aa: CASSQEGRPLGEQYF; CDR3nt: TGCGCCAGCAGCCAAGAGGGCCGCCCCCTGGGAGAGCAGTACTTC
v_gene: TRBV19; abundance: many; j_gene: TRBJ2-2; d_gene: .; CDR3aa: CASSIQRQSTGELFF; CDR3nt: TGTGCCAGTAGTATTCAGCGGCAGTCCACCGGGGAGCTGTTTTTT